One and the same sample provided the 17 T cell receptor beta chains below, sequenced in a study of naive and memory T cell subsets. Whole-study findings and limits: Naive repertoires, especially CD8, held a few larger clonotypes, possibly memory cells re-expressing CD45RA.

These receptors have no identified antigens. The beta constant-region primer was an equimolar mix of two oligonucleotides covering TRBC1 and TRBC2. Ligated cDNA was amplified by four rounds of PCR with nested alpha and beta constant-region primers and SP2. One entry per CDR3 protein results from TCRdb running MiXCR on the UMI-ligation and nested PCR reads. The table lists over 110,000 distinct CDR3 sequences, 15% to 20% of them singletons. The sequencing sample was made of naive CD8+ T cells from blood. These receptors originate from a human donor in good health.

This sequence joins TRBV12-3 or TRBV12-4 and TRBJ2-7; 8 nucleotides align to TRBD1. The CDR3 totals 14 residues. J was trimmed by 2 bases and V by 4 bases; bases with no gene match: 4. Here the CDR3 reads CASSSGQVTYEQYF. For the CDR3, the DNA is TGTGCCAGCAGTTCGGGACAGGTCACCTACGAGCAGTACTTC.

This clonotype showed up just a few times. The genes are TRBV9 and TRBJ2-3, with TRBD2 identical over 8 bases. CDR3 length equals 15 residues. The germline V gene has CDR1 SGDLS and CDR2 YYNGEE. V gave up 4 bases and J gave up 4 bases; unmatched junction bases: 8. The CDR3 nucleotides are TGTGCCAGCAGCAAAAGCGGGAGACCCGCAGATACGCAGTATTTT. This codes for CASSKSGRPADTQYF. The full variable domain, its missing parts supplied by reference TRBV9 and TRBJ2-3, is DSGVTQTPKHLITATGQRVTLRCSPRSGDLSVYWYQQSLDQGLQFLIQYYNGEERAKGNILERFSAQQFPDLHSELNLSSLELGDSALYFCASSKSGRPADTQYFGPGTRLTVL.

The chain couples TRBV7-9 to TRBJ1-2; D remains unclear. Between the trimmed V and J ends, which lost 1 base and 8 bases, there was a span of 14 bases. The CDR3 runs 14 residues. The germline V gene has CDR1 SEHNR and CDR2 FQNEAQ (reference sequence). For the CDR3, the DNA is TGTGCCAGCAGCTTAGGGAGAGCGGGGATCGGCTACACCTTC. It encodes CASSLGRAGIGYTF.

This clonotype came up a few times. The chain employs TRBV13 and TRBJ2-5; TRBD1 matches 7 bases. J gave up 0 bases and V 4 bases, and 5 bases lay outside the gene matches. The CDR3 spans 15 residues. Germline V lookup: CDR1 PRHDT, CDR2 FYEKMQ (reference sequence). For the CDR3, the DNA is TGTGCCAGCAGCTCAATGACAGGGTACCAAGAGACCCAGTACTTC. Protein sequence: CASSSMTGYQETQYF.

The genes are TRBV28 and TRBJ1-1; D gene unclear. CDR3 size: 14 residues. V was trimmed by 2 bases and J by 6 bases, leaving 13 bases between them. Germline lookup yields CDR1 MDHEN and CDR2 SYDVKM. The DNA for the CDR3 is TGTGCCAGCAGTTTAACCGCGGGGAGTTCTGAAGCTTTCTTT. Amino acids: CASSLTAGSSEAFF. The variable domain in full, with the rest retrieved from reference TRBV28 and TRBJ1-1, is DVKVTQSSRYLVKRTGEKVFLECVQDMDHENMFWYRQDPGLGLRLIYFSYDVKMKEKGDIPEGYSVSREKKERFSLILESASTNQTSMYLCASSLTAGSSEAFFGQGTRLTVV.

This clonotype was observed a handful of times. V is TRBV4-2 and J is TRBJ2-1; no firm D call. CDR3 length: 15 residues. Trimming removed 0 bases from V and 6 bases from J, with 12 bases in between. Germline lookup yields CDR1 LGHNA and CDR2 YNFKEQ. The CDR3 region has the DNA TGTGCCAGCAGCCAAGATCTATCCATCATCAATGAGCAGTTCTTC. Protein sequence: CASSQDLSIINEQFF.

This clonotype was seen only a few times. CDR3 coding DNA: TGCGCCAGCAGCCAAGATCGTCACAGATCCTACGAGCAGTACTTC. Amino acid sequence: CASSQDRHRSYEQYF. J is TRBJ2-7 and V is TRBV4-3; no definite D call. V dropped 0 bases and J dropped 1 base, with 10 bases sitting between them. Germline V lookup: CDR1 LGHNA, CDR2 YSLEER. The CDR3 contains 15 residues.

The CDR3 loop is CASSFVQGYEQYF. CDR3 nucleotides: TGTGCCAGCAGTTTCGTACAGGGCTACGAGCAGTACTTC. The rearrangement joins TRBV28 to TRBJ2-7; weak D call: TRBD1 (6 bases). V gave up 3 bases and J gave up 3 bases, with 9 bases separating them. The germline gives CDR1 MDHEN, CDR2 SYDVKM. The CDR3 extends over 13 amino acids. The variable domain in full, with the rest retrieved from reference TRBV28 and TRBJ2-7, is DVKVTQSSRYLVKRTGEKVFLECVQDMDHENMFWYRQDPGLGLRLIYFSYDVKMKEKGDIPEGYSVSREKKERFSLILESASTNQTSMYLCASSFVQGYEQYFGPGTRLTVT.

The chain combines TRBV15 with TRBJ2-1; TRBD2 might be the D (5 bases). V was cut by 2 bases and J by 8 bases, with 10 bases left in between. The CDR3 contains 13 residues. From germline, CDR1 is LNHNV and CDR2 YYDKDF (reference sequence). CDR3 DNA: TGTGCCACCAGCAGAACAACTAGTCATGAGCAGTTCTTC. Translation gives CATSRTTSHEQFF.

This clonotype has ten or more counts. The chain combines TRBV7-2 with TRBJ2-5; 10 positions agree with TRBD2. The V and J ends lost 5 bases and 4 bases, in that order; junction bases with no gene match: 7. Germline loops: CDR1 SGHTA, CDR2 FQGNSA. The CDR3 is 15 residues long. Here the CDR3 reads CASSHLAGVVETQYF. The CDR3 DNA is TGTGCCAGCAGCCACCTAGCGGGAGTGGTAGAGACCCAGTACTTC.

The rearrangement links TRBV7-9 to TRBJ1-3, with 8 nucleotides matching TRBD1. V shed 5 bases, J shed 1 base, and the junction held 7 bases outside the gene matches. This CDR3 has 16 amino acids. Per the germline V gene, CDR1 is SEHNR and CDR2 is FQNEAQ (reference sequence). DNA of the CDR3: TGTGCCAGCAGCGGGCCCGGACAGGGTTCTGGAAACACCATATATTTT. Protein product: CASSGPGQGSGNTIYF.

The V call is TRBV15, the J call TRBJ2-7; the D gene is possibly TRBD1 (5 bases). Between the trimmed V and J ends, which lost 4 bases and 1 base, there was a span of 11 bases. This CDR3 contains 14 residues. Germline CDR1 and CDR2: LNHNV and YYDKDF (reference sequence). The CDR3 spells CATSIGAVSYEQYF. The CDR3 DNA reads TGTGCCACCAGCATTGGGGCAGTTTCCTACGAGCAGTACTTC.

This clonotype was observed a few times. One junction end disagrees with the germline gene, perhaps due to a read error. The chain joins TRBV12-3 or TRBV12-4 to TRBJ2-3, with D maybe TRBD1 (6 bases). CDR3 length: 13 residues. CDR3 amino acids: CASSRTVSDMQYF. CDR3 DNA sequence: TGTGCCAGCAGCCGGACAGTTTCGGATATGCAGTATTTT.

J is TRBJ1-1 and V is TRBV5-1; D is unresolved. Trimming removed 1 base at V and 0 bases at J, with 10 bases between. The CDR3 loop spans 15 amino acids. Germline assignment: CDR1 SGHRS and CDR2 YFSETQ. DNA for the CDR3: TGCGCCAGCAGCTTGTACCCCGATATGAACACTGAAGCTTTCTTT. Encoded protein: CASSLYPDMNTEAFF.

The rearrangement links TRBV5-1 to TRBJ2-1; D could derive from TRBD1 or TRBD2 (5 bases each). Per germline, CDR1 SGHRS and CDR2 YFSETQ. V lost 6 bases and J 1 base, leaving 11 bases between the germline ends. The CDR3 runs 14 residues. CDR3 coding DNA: TGCGCCAGCATGGGGACGCAATCCTACAATGAGCAGTTCTTC. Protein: CASMGTQSYNEQFF.

CDR3 coding DNA: TGCAGCGTAGCGGACAGGGAAATACTGAACACCGGGGAGCTGTTTTTT. It translates to CSVADREILNTGELFF. This chain uses TRBV29-1 with TRBJ2-2, with 8 bases aligning to TRBD1. Germline V gives CDR1 SQVTM, CDR2 ANQGSEA. There are 16 residues in the CDR3. Trimming cost V 6 bases and J 1 base; bases outside gene matches: 10.

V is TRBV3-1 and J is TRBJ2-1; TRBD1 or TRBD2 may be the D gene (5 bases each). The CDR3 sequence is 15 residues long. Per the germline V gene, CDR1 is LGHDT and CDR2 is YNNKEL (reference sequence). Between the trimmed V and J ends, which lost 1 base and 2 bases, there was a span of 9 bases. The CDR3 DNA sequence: TGTGCCAGCAGCCAAGGGGACCGACCCTACAATGAGCAGTTCTTC. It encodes CASSQGDRPYNEQFF.